This T cell receptor beta chain is from a study of blood T cell repertoires in COVID-19. V lost 2 bases to trimming and J lost 0 bases; unmatched junction nucleotides: 1. CDR3 length equals 14 residues. From germline, CDR1 is KGHSH and CDR2 LQKENI. Methods used by the authors: Amplification with reference gene primers provided the estimates of nucleated cell counts. The assay was immunoSEQ multiplex PCR, and TCRdb's table has in-frame clones only and misses some. The DNA was the basis for D and trimming; V, J and clone size are from that table. The table has 150,000 to 200,000 clones, 87% seen once. Material: peripheral blood. V and J are TRBV18 and TRBJ2-7; 7 bases agree with TRBD2. The TCR originated in a woman aged 50 to 60 with acute or convalescent COVID-19. In DNA, the CDR3 is TGTGCCAGCTCACCAGCGGGGGACTCCTACGAGCAGTACTTC. Translating gives CASSPAGDSYEQYF.